Listed below are T cell receptor beta chains from one sample, sequenced in a study of shared clonotypes between healthy human individuals. Only in-frame clones appear in the TCRdb table, and some are missing; sequencing was by immunoSEQ multiplex PCR. The table records around 2.1 million clones, approximately 94% of them present only once. The sample consisted of naive CD8+ T cells from PBMCs. Receptors were obtained from a man between 18 and 35 years old in good health. Some clones in this sample may be carry-over from other donors' samples. Both conserved end residues are part of each CDR3. D genes are given only for firm matches. Not every row has a clone size; where given, it reads once, few, many or a size class.

TRBV5-6,.,TRBJ1-2,.,TGTGCCAGTACCGGTACTAACTATGGCTACACCTTC,CASTGTNYGYTF
TRBV19,.,TRBJ2-1,TRBD2,TGTGCCAGTAGTGAGCTAGCGGGAGGTATCTCCTACAATGAGCAGTTCTTC,CASSELAGGISYNEQFF
TRBV15,.,TRBJ2-7,TRBD1,TGTGCCACCAGTTCAGGGGGCGCGGACTACGAGCAGTACTTC,CATSSGGADYEQYF
TRBV18,.,TRBJ2-1,.,TGTGCCAGCTCACCCGGGACTCCCAACGGGGCCAATGAGCAGTTCTTC,CASSPGTPNGANEQFF
TRBV27,.,TRBJ2-1,TRBD1,TGTGCCAGCAGTTCCAACCCCCGGGACAGGGGTAACAATGAGCAGTTCTTC,CASSSNPRDRGNNEQFF
TRBV7-9,.,TRBJ1-2,TRBD1,TGTGCCAGCAGGGACAGGGGGACCTATGGCTACACCTTC,CASRDRGTYGYTF
TRBV18,.,TRBJ2-5,TRBD2,TGTGCCAGCTCCCCTACTAGCGGGAGGGAGACCCAGTACTTC,CASSPTSGRETQYF
TRBV9,.,TRBJ2-2,.,TGTGCCAGCAGCGTCAATTATCGGGGAGGGAACACCGGGGAGCTGTTTTTT,CASSVNYRGGNTGELFF
TRBV27,.,TRBJ2-3,TRBD1,TGTGCCAGCAGTTTACAGACAGGGGGGACTGATACGCAGTATTTT,CASSLQTGGTDTQYF
TRBV2,.,TRBJ1-3,TRBD1,TGTGCCAGCAGACCCGACGGGACAGCAAACTCTGGAAACACCATATATTTT,CASRPDGTANSGNTIYF
TRBV27,.,TRBJ2-3,.,TGTGCCAGCAGACTAGGGGGGCTTTACGCAGATACGCAGTATTTT,CASRLGGLYADTQYF
TRBV27,.,TRBJ1-2,TRBD1,TGTGCCAGCAGTTCGTACAGGGGGCCCTATGGCTACACCTTC,CASSSYRGPYGYTF
TRBV6-5,.,TRBJ1-5,.,TGTGCCAGCGGTTTAGTTTGGCCCCAGCATTTT,CASGLVWPQHF
TRBV7-8,.,TRBJ1-1,TRBD1,TGTGCCAGCAGCTTAAGAGGACAGGGGGCGGAAGCTTTCTTT,CASSLRGQGAEAFF
TRBV5-1,.,TRBJ2-7,.,TGCGCCAGCAGCTTGTCAGTTGGCCCTAGGATGGACGAGCAGTACTTC,CASSLSVGPRMDEQYF
TRBV7-2,.,TRBJ2-3,.,TGTGCCAGCAGCTTATTCCGTCAACGGGGGTCGGTCGCAGATACGCAGTATTTT,CASSLFRQRGSVADTQYF
TRBV28,.,TRBJ2-7,TRBD1,TGTGCCAGCACCCCAGGGGACAGGGGCCACGAGCAGTACTTC,CASTPGDRGHEQYF
TRBV27,.,TRBJ1-1,TRBD1,TGTGCCAGCAGTTTATTGACAGGGCTGAACACTGAAGCTTTCTTT,CASSLLTGLNTEAFF
TRBV6-6,once,TRBJ2-3,TRBD1,TGTGCCAGCAGTTACGAGGGGGCGTTAGATACGCAGTATTTT,CASSYEGALDTQYF
TRBV6-6,once,TRBJ2-5,.,TGTGCCAGCAGTTACTCGGGGGGGCGCGTGGAGACCCAGTACTTC,CASSYSGGRVETQYF
TRBV9,.,TRBJ2-1,TRBD2,TGTGCCAGCAGCGTTCAGCGGGGGCCAACCCCCTACAATGAGCAGTTCTTC,CASSVQRGPTPYNEQFF
TRBV9,.,TRBJ2-1,.,TGTGCCAGCAGTTCCGTGCGCAATGAGCAGTTCTTC,CASSSVRNEQFF
TRBV13,.,TRBJ2-7,.,TGTGCCAGCAGCTTAACCGCGGCAGCAAGCGAGCAGTACTTC,CASSLTAAASEQYF